What follows are 13 T cell receptor beta chains derived from one specimen sequenced in a study of PD-1 blockade in mismatch repair-deficient tumors. Libraries were prepared by immunoSEQ multiplex PCR; TCRdb keeps only in-frame clonotypes and omits some of them. The sample records more than 95,000 clones, approximately 86% being singletons. The sample was peripheral blood, taken 44 weeks after starting pembrolizumab. The receptors originated from an adult with mismatch repair-deficient cancer.

V is TRBV7-9 and J is TRBJ2-1; D call uncertain. Deletions cut 1 base from V and 0 bases from J, with 13 bases between. Germline CDR1 and CDR2: SEHNR and FQNEAQ (reference sequence). CDR3 size: 17 residues. The CDR3 sequence is CASSLGGVVSSYNEQFF. The CDR3 DNA is TGTGCCAGCAGCTTAGGTGGGGTCGTGAGCTCCTACAATGAGCAGTTCTTC.

This chain uses TRBV30 with TRBJ2-1; possibly TRBD2 for D (5 bases). This CDR3 is built from 17 residues. The V end lost 2 bases, the J end lost 4 bases, and 21 bases lay between the germline ends. From germline, CDR1 is GTSNPN and CDR2 SVGIG (reference sequence). For the CDR3, the DNA is TGTGCCTGGAGTCCCGACTCAGCGAGACGGGGTTACAATGAGCAGTTCTTC. It specifies CAWSPDSARRGYNEQFF.

V is TRBV5-5 and J is TRBJ2-5; D gene unclear. This CDR3 has 15 residues. The V gene lost 0 bases and the J gene lost 3 bases, with 12 bases spanning the gap. Germline lookup yields CDR1 SGHKS and CDR2 YYEKEE (reference sequence). CDR3 residues: CASSLAGFREETQYF. As DNA, the CDR3 is TGTGCCAGCAGCTTGGCTGGGTTTCGCGAAGAGACCCAGTACTTC.

The genes are TRBV9 and TRBJ2-3; D is uncertain. The V end was cut by 1 base, the J end by 6 bases, with 12 bases between. The germline gives CDR1 SGDLS, CDR2 YYNGEE. The CDR3 totals 14 residues. This CDR3 reads CASSVRVGKDTQYF. As DNA, the CDR3 is TGTGCCAGCAGCGTAAGGGTTGGGAAGGATACGCAGTATTTT.

The V call is TRBV15, the J call TRBJ2-5; D gene ambiguous. Germline V gene data show CDR1 as LNHNV and CDR2 as YYDKDF (reference sequence). The CDR3 spans 13 residues. V was cut by 2 bases and J by 0 bases, with 4 bases left in between. The CDR3, as DNA: TGTGCCACCAGCAGAAGAGACCAAGAGACCCAGTACTTC. This translates into CATSRRDQETQYF.

The V call is TRBV18, the J call TRBJ2-3, with TRBD1 matching over 7 bases. CDR3 length: 14 residues. V lost 8 bases and J lost 0; bases outside the gene matches: 5. Germline V gene data show CDR1 as KGHSH and CDR2 as LQKENI. The CDR3 nucleotides are TGTGCCAGCCGACAGGGTATTAGCACAGATACGCAGTATTTT. It yields the protein CASRQGISTDTQYF.

This chain joins TRBV19 and TRBJ2-3; no clear D gene. CDR1 LNHDA and CDR2 SQIVND come from the germline V gene (reference sequence). Trimming left V 9 bases short and J 7 bases short, with 14 bases between. The CDR3 is made up of 12 amino acids. The CDR3 spells CASPNPCYTQYF. The CDR3 DNA is TGTGCCAGCCCGAACCCCTGTTATACGCAGTATTTT.

The chain combines TRBV25-1 with TRBJ2-5; 8 bases map to TRBD2. CDR1 MGHDK and CDR2 SYGVNS come from the germline V gene. J was trimmed by 5 bases and V by 2 bases; bases with no gene match: 10. CDR3 size: 16 residues. The CDR3 reads CASSETGGADRETQYF. Written as DNA, the CDR3 is TGTGCCAGCAGTGAAACGGGGGGGGCGGATCGGGAGACCCAGTACTTC. The entire variable domain, with the rest obtained from reference TRBV25-1 and TRBJ2-5, is as follows: EADIYQTPRYLVIGTGKKITLECSQTMGHDKMYWYQQDPGMELHLIHYSYGVNSTEKGDLSSESTVSRIRTEHFPLTLESARPSHTSQYLCASSETGGADRETQYFGPGTRLLVL.

The chain has TRBV4-2 and TRBJ2-7; perhaps TRBD2 as D (6 bases). This CDR3 spans 16 amino acids. Trimming removed 4 bases at V and 4 bases at J, with 20 bases between. Germline V gene data show CDR1 as LGHNA and CDR2 as YNFKEQ. CDR3 in amino acids: CASSRGLGTGGYEQYF. CDR3 in DNA: TGTGCCAGCAGCCGAGGCCTCGGGACTGGAGGTTACGAGCAGTACTTC.

The V call is TRBV5-4, the J call TRBJ2-1, with TRBD2 matching 12 bases. This CDR3 has 17 amino acids. J lost 0 bases, V lost 3 bases, and 4 bases had no gene match. CDR1 SGHNT and CDR2 YYREEE come from the germline V gene (reference sequence). CDR3: CASSSGLAGTSYNEQFF. The CDR3 DNA reads as TGTGCCAGCAGCTCCGGACTAGCGGGGACCTCCTACAATGAGCAGTTCTTC.

The rearrangement uses TRBV29-1 and TRBJ2-3; TRBD1 agrees at 8 bases. Unmatched junction bases numbered 0, after V lost 3 bases and J lost 1 base. Looked up from germline, CDR1 is SQVTM and CDR2 is ANQGSEA. The length of the CDR3 is 13 residues. CDR3 loop: CSVEGQGTDTQYF. The CDR3 bases are TGCAGCGTTGAGGGACAGGGCACAGATACGCAGTATTTT.

CDR3 nucleotide sequence: TGTGCCAGCAGCTTAGGACCCGACAATGAGCAGTTCTTC. Its protein is CASSLGPDNEQFF. The J gene is TRBJ2-1, the V gene TRBV11-3; the D is unclear. CDR1 and CDR2 from the germline V gene are SGHNT and YENEEA. V was clipped by 1 base and J by 5 bases, with 6 bases between them. The CDR3 spans 13 residues.

Remarks on this clone: This sample also contains other DNA sequences that code for the same CDR3. The gene calls are TRBV6-4 and TRBJ2-3; no clear D gene. Germline loops: CDR1 MRHNA, CDR2 SNTAGT. The ends were cut back, 2 bases at V and 0 bases at J, with 3 bases in the middle. CDR3 size: 13 residues. CDR3 in DNA: TGTGCCAGCAGTGACGGGAGCACAGATACGCAGTATTTT. It is translated as CASSDGSTDTQYF.